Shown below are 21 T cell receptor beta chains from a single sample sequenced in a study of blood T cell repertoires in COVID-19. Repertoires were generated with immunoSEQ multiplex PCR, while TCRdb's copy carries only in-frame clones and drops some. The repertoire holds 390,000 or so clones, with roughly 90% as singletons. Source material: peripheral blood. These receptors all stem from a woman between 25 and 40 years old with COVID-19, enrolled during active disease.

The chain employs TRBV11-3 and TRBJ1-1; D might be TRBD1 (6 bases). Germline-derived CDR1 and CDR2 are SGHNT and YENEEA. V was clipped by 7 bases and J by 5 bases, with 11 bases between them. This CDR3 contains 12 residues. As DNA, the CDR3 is TGTGCCAGCACCACAGGGTTTACTGAAGCTTTCTTT. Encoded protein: CASTTGFTEAFF.

This chain's CDR3 is CASSKGQGTSYNEQFF. The CDR3 DNA follows: TGTGCCAGCAGCAAGGGCCAGGGCACATCCTACAATGAGCAGTTCTTC. The V and J genes are TRBV7-2 and TRBJ2-1; D is possibly TRBD1 (5 bases). The CDR3 sequence is 16 residues long. Germline loops: CDR1 SGHTA, CDR2 FQGNSA. V gave up 5 bases and J gave up 1 base, with 15 bases separating them. The whole variable domain, filled in from reference TRBV7-2 and TRBJ2-1, reads GAGVSQSPSNKVTEKGKDVELRCDPISGHTALYWYRQSLGQGLEFLIYFQGNSAPDKSGLPSDRFSAERTGGSVSTLTIQRTQQEDSAVYLCASSKGQGTSYNEQFFGPGTRLTVL.

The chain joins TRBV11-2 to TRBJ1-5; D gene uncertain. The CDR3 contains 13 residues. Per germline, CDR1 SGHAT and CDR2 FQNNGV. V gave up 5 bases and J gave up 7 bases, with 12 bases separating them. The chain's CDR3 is CASSPQTDQPQHF. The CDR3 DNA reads TGTGCCAGCAGCCCCCAGACTGACCAGCCCCAGCATTTT.

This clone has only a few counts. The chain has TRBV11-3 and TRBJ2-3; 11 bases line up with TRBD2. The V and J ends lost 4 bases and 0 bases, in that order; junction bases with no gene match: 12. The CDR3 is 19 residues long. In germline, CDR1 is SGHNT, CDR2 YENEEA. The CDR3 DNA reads TGTGCCAGCAGCTCCAGAACTAGCGGGAGCTTATGGAGCACAGATACGCAGTATTTT. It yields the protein CASSSRTSGSLWSTDTQYF.

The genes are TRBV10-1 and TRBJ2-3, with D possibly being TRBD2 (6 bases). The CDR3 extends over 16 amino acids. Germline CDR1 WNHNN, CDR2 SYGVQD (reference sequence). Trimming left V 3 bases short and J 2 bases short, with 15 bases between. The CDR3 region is CASSEGREVYTDTQYF. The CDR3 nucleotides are TGCGCCAGCAGTGAAGGCAGGGAGGTTTACACAGATACGCAGTATTTT.

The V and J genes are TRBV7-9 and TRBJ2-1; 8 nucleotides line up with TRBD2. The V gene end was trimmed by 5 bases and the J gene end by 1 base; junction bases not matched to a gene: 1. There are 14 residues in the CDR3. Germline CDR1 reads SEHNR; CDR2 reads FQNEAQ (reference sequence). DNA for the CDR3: TGTGCCAGCAGCCGGGAGGGGTCCTACAATGAGCAGTTCTTC. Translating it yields CASSREGSYNEQFF.

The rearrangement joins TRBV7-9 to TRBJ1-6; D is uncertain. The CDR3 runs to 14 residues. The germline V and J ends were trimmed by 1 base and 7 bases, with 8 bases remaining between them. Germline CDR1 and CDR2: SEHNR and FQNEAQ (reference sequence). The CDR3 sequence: CASSLGGRNSPLHF. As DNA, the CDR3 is TGTGCCAGCAGCTTAGGTGGCAGAAATTCACCCCTCCACTTT.

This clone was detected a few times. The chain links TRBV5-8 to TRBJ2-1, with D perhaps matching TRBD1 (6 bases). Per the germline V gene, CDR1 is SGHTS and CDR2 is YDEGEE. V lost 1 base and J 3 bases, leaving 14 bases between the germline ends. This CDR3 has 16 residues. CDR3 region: CASSLTLTGGYNEQFF. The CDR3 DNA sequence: TGTGCCAGCAGCTTGACGCTGACAGGAGGCTACAATGAGCAGTTCTTC.

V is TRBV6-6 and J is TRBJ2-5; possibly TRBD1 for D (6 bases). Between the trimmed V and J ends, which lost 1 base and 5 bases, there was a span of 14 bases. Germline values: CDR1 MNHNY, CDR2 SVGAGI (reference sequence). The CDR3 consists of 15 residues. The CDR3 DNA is TGTGCCAGCAGTTACTTTCCAGGGGATGGGGAGACCCAGTACTTC. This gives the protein CASSYFPGDGETQYF.

The CDR3: CASTYRGTSEQYV. In nucleotides, the CDR3 is TGTGCCAGCACCTACAGGGGGACGAGCGAGCAGTACGTC. The chain carries TRBV6-5 and TRBJ2-7; 8 bases map to TRBD1. Trimming removed 7 bases from V and 6 bases from J; junction bases left unmatched: 8. CDR3 size: 13 residues. From germline, CDR1 is MNHEY and CDR2 SVGAGI.

CDR3 sequence (DNA): TGTGCCAGCTCACCACCCAACGAATCGGGTGAGCAGTTCTTC. This sequence encodes CASSPPNESGEQFF. This rearrangement joins TRBV18 to TRBJ2-1; no reliable D call. Germline assignment: CDR1 KGHSH and CDR2 LQKENI. V gave up 0 bases and J gave up 9 bases, with 12 bases separating them. The CDR3 covers 14 residues.

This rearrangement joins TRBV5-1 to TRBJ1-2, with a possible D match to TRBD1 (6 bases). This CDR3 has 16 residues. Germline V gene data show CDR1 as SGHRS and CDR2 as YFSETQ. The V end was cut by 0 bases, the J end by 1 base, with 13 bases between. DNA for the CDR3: TGCGCCAGCAGCTTGGATTTAGGACAGAATAACTATGGCTACACCTTC. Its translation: CASSLDLGQNNYGYTF. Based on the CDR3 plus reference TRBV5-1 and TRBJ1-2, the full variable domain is KAGVTQTPRYLIKTRGQQVTLSCSPISGHRSVSWYQQTPGQGLQFLFEYFSETQRNKGNFPGRFSGRQFSNSRSEMNVSTLELGDSALYLCASSLDLGQNNYGYTFGSGTRLTVV.

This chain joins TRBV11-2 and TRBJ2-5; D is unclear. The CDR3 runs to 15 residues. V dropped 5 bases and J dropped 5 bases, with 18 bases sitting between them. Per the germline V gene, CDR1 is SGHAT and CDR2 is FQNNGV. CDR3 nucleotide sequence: TGTGCCAGCAGCCCCCGATTACAATCCGGGGAGACCCAGTACTTC. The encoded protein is CASSPRLQSGETQYF.

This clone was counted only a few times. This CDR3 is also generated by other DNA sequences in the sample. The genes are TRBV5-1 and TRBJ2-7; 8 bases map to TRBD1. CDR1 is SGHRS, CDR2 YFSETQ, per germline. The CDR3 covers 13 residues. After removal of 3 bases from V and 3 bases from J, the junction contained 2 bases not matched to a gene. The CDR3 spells CASSSGQGYEQYF. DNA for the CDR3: TGCGCCAGCAGCTCCGGACAGGGCTACGAGCAGTACTTC.

In DNA, the CDR3 is TGTGCCAGCTCACCCTCGAGGGCCCCAAACACCGGGGAGCTGTTTTTT. The encoded protein is CASSPSRAPNTGELFF. The V and J genes are TRBV18 and TRBJ2-2; TRBD2 is a possible D gene (5 bases). V shed 3 bases and J shed 2 bases, with 13 bases lying between them. The CDR3 sequence is 16 residues long. Germline values: CDR1 KGHSH, CDR2 LQKENI.

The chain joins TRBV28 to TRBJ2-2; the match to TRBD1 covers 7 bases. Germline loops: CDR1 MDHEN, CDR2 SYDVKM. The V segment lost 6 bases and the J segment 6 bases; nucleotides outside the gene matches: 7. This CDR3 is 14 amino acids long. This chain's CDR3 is CASRTTGVAGELFF. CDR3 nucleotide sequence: TGTGCCAGCAGGACCACAGGGGTCGCCGGGGAGCTGTTTTTT.

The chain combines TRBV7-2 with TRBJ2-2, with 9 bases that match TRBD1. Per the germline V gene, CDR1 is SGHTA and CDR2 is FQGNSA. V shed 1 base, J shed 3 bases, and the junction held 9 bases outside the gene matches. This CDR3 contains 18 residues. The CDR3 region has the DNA TGTGCCAGCAGCTTAGTGGTATGGAGGACAGGGGACACCGGGGAGCTGTTTTTT. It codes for CASSLVVWRTGDTGELFF. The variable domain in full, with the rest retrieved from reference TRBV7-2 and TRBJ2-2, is GAGVSQSPSNKVTEKGKDVELRCDPISGHTALYWYRQSLGQGLEFLIYFQGNSAPDKSGLPSDRFSAERTGGSVSTLTIQRTQQEDSAVYLCASSLVVWRTGDTGELFFGEGSRLTVL.

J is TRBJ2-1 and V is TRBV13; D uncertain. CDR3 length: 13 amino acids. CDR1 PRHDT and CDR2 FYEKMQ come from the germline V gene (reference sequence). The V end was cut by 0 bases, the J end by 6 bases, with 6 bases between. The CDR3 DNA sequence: TGTGCCAGCAGCTTAGGGTCCCGCAATGAGCAGTTCTTC. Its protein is CASSLGSRNEQFF.

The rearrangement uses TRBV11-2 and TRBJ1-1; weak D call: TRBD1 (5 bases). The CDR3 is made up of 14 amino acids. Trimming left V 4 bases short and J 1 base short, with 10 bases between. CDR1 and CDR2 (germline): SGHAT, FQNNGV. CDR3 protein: CASSWGRANTEAFF. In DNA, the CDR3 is TGTGCCAGCAGCTGGGGGAGGGCGAACACTGAAGCTTTCTTT. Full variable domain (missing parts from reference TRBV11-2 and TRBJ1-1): EAGVAQSPRYKIIEKRQSVAFWCNPISGHATLYWYQQILGQGPKLLIQFQNNGVVDDSQLPKDRFSAERLKGVDSTLKIQPAKLEDSAVYLCASSWGRANTEAFFGQGTRLTVV.

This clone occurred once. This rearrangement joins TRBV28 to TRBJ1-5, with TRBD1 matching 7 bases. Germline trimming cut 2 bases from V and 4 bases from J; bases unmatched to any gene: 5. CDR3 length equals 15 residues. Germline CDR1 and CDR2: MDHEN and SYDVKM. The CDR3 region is CASSLGTADNQPQHF. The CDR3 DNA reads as TGTGCCAGCAGTTTAGGGACAGCCGATAATCAGCCCCAGCATTTT.

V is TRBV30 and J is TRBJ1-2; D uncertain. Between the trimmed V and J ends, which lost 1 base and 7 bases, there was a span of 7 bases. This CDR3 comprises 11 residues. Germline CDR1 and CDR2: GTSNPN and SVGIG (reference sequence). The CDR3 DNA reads TGTGCCTGGAGTGGGCAGGCTGGCTACACCTTC. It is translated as CAWSGQAGYTF.